The 17 T cell receptor beta chains given below trace back to one sample, sequenced in a study of T cell clonotyping in hematopoietic cell transplantation. Assay used: immunoSEQ multiplex PCR; TCRdb lists only in-frame clones, some missing. The data show thousands of clones, around 96% seen once. Specimen: PBMCs, collected 30 days after allogeneic stem cell transplant. Receptor source: a male patient in his 40s who had an allogeneic stem cell transplant from a related donor, so the T cells may come from the graft donor. Some clones in this sample may be carry-over from other donors' samples.

The chain carries TRBV5-1 and TRBJ2-1, with D possibly matching TRBD2 (6 bases). CDR1 SGHRS and CDR2 YFSETQ come from the germline V gene. The CDR3 has 13 residues. Trimming left V 2 bases short and J 9 bases short, with 12 bases between. In DNA form, the CDR3 reads TGCGCCAGCAGCTTAGGGACTCCGAGTGAGCAGTTCTTC. This translates into CASSLGTPSEQFF.

This chain connects TRBV2 to TRBJ1-1; perhaps TRBD1 as D (5 bases). Germline V lookup: CDR1 SNHLY, CDR2 FYNNEI. V was shortened by 6 bases and J by 3 bases, with 11 bases between the two germline ends. The CDR3 is 13 residues long. The CDR3 here is CASRGEADTEAFF. The CDR3 nucleotides read TGTGCCAGCAGGGGGGAAGCCGACACTGAAGCTTTCTTT.

V is TRBV6-6 and J is TRBJ1-5, with 9 bases identical to TRBD1. V lost 5 bases, J lost 5 bases, and 7 bases stayed unmatched. CDR1 is MNHNY and CDR2 is SVGAGI in the germline V gene (reference sequence). This CDR3 is 15 amino acids long. In DNA form, the CDR3 reads TGTGCCAGCAGTGACGGGACAGGGTACGATCAGCCCCAGCATTTT. Amino acids: CASSDGTGYDQPQHF.

The chain links TRBV11-3 to TRBJ2-1; D not resolved. The CDR3 totals 13 residues. V lost 1 base and J lost 5, with 6 bases in between. Germline assignment: CDR1 SGHNT and CDR2 YENEEA. This CDR3 is CASSLALNNEQFF. As DNA, the CDR3 is TGTGCCAGCAGCTTAGCGTTGAACAATGAGCAGTTCTTC.

The chain carries TRBV30 and TRBJ2-7; 9 bases match TRBD2. Germline CDR1 GTSNPN, CDR2 SVGIG (reference sequence). This CDR3 region has 14 residues. V was clipped by 0 bases and J by 7 bases; unmatched bases: 7. The CDR3 region has the DNA TGTGCCTGGAGTGTATCCCTAGCGGGGCAGGAGCAGTACTTC. Protein sequence: CAWSVSLAGQEQYF.

The V call is TRBV7-2, the J call TRBJ2-7, with 9 nucleotides matching TRBD1. With 0 bases clipped from V and 6 bases from J, the junction kept 9 bases outside the gene matches. This CDR3 comprises 16 residues. Looked up from germline, CDR1 is SGHTA and CDR2 is FQGNSA. CDR3 region: CASSLAGTGIVFEQYF. For the CDR3, the DNA is TGTGCCAGCAGCTTAGCAGGGACAGGGATTGTCTTCGAGCAGTACTTC.

The chain employs TRBV13 and TRBJ1-5, with D tentatively TRBD1 (5 bases). The CDR3 loop spans 14 amino acids. Germline V gene lookup returns CDR1 PRHDT and CDR2 FYEKMQ (reference sequence). Trimming removed 3 bases at V and 4 bases at J, with 10 bases between. The DNA for the CDR3 is TGTGCCAGCAGCTTGAGGGGCAGTAATCAGCCCCAGCATTTT. It specifies CASSLRGSNQPQHF.

V is TRBV2 and J is TRBJ1-5; 9 positions agree with TRBD1. The CDR3 extends over 15 amino acids. Germline values: CDR1 SNHLY, CDR2 FYNNEI. V lost 5 bases, J lost 2 bases, and 4 bases stayed unmatched. As DNA, the CDR3 is TGTGCCAGCAGTTGGGACAGGGTAGGCAATCAGCCCCAGCATTTT. Protein sequence: CASSWDRVGNQPQHF. The entire variable domain, with the rest obtained from reference TRBV2 and TRBJ1-5, is as follows: EPEVTQTPSHQVTQMGQEVILRCVPISNHLYFYWYRQILGQKVEFLVSFYNNEISEKSEIFDDQFSVERPDGSNFTLKIRSTKLEDSAMYFCASSWDRVGNQPQHFGDGTRLSIL.

The V gene is TRBV30, the J gene TRBJ1-6, with TRBD1 as a possible D gene (6 bases). Germline values: CDR1 GTSNPN, CDR2 SVGIG (reference sequence). This CDR3 comprises 13 residues. Trimming removed 4 bases at V and 9 bases at J, with 13 bases between. The CDR3 nucleotides read TGTGCCTGGAACCGGAACAGGGTTTCACCCCTCCACTTT. It is translated as CAWNRNRVSPLHF. Variable domain in full (rest from reference TRBV30 and TRBJ1-6): SQTIHQWPATLVQPVGSPLSLECTVEGTSNPNLYWYRQAAGRGLQLLFYSVGIGQISSEVPQNLSASRPQDRQFILSSKKLLLSDSGFYLCAWNRNRVSPLHFGNGTRLTVT.

This clone appeared once. J is TRBJ2-3 and V is TRBV11-3; TRBD2 might be the D (5 bases). CDR3 size: 14 residues. V shed 3 bases and J shed 1 base, with 8 bases lying between them. CDR1 and CDR2 from the germline V gene are SGHNT and YENEEA. The CDR3 DNA is TGTGCCAGCAGCTTCGGGGAGCGCACAGATACGCAGTATTTT. It is translated as CASSFGERTDTQYF.

The chain combines TRBV2 with TRBJ2-3; 9 nucleotides line up with TRBD2. The CDR3 has 15 residues. The V segment lost 4 bases and the J segment 3 bases; nucleotides outside the gene matches: 5. Germline V gives CDR1 SNHLY, CDR2 FYNNEI. The CDR3 coding sequence is TGTGCCAGCAGTGCCCCTAGCGGGAATACAGATACGCAGTATTTT. Protein: CASSAPSGNTDTQYF.

This chain connects TRBV5-1 to TRBJ1-2; D may be TRBD1 (5 bases). The V end was cut by 4 bases, the J end by 2 bases, with 15 bases between. Germline CDR1 and CDR2: SGHRS and YFSETQ. There are 15 residues in the CDR3. The CDR3 here is CASSPSGRGNYGYTF. The CDR3 nucleotides read TGCGCCAGCAGCCCCTCCGGGCGGGGGAACTATGGCTACACCTTC. The variable domain in full, completed from reference TRBV5-1 and TRBJ1-2, reads KAGVTQTPRYLIKTRGQQVTLSCSPISGHRSVSWYQQTPGQGLQFLFEYFSETQRNKGNFPGRFSGRQFSNSRSEMNVSTLELGDSALYLCASSPSGRGNYGYTFGSGTRLTVV.

This rearrangement joins TRBV5-4 to TRBJ1-2; the match to TRBD1 covers 8 bases. CDR1 and CDR2 from the germline V gene are SGHNT and YYREEE (reference sequence). The J segment lost 4 bases and the V segment lost 5 bases, leaving 7 bases of the junction unmatched. The CDR3 is 14 amino acids. CDR3 region: CASRPGQGLYGYTF. CDR3 nucleotide sequence: TGTGCCAGCAGACCCGGACAGGGACTCTATGGCTACACCTTC.

The CDR3: CASSPRATSGYNEQFF. CDR3 nucleotides: TGTGCCAGCAGCCCACGCGCGACTAGCGGATACAATGAGCAGTTCTTC. The V call is TRBV7-2, the J call TRBJ2-1, with TRBD2 matching 9 bases. Unmatched junction bases numbered 9, after V lost 5 bases and J lost 4 bases. Germline V lookup: CDR1 SGHTA, CDR2 FQGNSA. The CDR3 has 16 amino acids.

This chain joins TRBV25-1 and TRBJ2-7; D not certain. With 3 bases removed from V and 4 bases from J, the gap between germline ends came to 4 bases. The length of the CDR3 is 11 residues. Germline CDR1 MGHDK, CDR2 SYGVNS. CDR3 DNA sequence: TGTGCCAGCAGTGACATGTACGAGCAGTACTTC. It yields the protein CASSDMYEQYF.

The V call is TRBV7-2, the J call TRBJ1-2, with D possibly matching TRBD1 (6 bases). Germline CDR1 SGHTA, CDR2 FQGNSA. The CDR3 covers 13 residues. Trimming stripped 4 bases from V and 6 bases from J, with 12 bases between. The CDR3 spells CASSSDSFDGYTF. The CDR3, as DNA: TGTGCCAGCAGCTCGGACAGCTTTGATGGCTACACCTTC.

The rearrangement joins TRBV7-9 to TRBJ1-2; unclear D gene. V lost 1 base and J 4 bases, leaving 13 bases between the germline ends. This CDR3 has 15 residues. Germline V gene lookup returns CDR1 SEHNR and CDR2 FQNEAQ (reference sequence). The CDR3 DNA follows: TGTGCCAGCAGCTTAGGGTTGGGCGGACCCTATGGCTACACCTTC. As protein: CASSLGLGGPYGYTF. Complete variable domain (other parts from reference TRBV7-9 and TRBJ1-2): DTGVSQNPRHKITKRGQNVTFRCDPISEHNRLYWYRQTLGQGPEFLTYFQNEAQLEKSRLLSDRFSAERPKGSFSTLEIQRTEQGDSAMYLCASSLGLGGPYGYTFGSGTRLTVV.